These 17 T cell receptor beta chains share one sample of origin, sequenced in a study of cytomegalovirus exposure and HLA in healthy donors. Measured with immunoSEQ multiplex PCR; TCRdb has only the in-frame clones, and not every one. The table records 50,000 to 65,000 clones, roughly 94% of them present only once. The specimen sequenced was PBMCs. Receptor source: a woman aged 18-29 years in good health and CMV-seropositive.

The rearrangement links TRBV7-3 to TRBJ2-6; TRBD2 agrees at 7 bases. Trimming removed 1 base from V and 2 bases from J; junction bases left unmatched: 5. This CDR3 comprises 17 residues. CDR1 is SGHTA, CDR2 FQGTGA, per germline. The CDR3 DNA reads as TGTGCCAGCAGCTTAAACCCCGCGGGGGCTGGGGCCAACGTCCTGACTTTC. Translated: CASSLNPAGAGANVLTF.

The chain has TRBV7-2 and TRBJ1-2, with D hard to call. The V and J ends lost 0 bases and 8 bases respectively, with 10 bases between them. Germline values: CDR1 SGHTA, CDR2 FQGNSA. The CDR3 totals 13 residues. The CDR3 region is CASSLATVRGYTF. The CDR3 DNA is TGTGCCAGCAGCTTAGCAACAGTACGGGGCTACACCTTC. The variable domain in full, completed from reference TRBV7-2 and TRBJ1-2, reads GAGVSQSPSNKVTEKGKDVELRCDPISGHTALYWYRQSLGQGLEFLIYFQGNSAPDKSGLPSDRFSAERTGGSVSTLTIQRTQQEDSAVYLCASSLATVRGYTFGSGTRLTVV.

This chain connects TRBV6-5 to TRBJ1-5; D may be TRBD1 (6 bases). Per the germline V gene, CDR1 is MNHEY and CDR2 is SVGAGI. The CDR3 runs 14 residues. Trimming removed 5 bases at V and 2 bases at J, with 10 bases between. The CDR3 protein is CASSRQVGNQPQHF. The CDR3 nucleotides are TGTGCCAGCAGTCGACAGGTCGGCAATCAGCCCCAGCATTTT.

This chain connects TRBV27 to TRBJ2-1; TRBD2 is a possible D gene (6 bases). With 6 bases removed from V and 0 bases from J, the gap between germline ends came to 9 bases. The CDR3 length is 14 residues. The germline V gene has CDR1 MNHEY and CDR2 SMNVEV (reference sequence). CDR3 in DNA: TGTGCCAGCAGGGCGGGGAGCTCCTACAATGAGCAGTTCTTC. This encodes CASRAGSSYNEQFF.

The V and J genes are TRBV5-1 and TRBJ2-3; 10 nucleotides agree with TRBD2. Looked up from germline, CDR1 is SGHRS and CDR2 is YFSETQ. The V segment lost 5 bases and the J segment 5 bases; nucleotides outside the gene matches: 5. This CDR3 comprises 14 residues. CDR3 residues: CASSSGGLRDTQYF. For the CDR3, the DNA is TGCGCCAGCAGTAGCGGGGGGCTACGAGATACGCAGTATTTT.

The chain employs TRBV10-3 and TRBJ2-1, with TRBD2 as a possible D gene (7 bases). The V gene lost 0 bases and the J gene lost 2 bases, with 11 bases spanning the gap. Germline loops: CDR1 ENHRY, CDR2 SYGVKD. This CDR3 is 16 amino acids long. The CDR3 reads CAISESGGAAYNEQFF. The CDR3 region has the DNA TGTGCCATCAGTGAGTCTGGGGGGGCCGCCTACAATGAGCAGTTCTTC.

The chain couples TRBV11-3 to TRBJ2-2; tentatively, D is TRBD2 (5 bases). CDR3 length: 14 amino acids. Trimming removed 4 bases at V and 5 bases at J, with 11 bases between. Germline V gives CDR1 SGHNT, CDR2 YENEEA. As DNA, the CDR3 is TGTGCCAGCAGCTCCCCCGGGGAAACCGGGGAGCTGTTTTTT. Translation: CASSSPGETGELFF.

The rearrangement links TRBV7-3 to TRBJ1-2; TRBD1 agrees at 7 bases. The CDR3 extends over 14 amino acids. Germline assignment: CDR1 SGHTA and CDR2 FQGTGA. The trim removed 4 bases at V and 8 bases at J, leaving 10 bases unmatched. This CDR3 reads CASSSGGTDGGYTF. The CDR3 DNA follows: TGTGCCAGCAGCTCAGGGGGGACAGACGGCGGCTACACCTTC.

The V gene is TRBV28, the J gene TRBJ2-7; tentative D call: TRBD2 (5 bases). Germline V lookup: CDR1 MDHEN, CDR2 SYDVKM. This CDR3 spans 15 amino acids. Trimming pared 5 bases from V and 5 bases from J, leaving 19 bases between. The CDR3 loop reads CASSTPSLALNEQYF. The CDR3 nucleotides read TGTGCCAGCAGTACCCCCTCTTTAGCGCTCAACGAGCAGTACTTC.

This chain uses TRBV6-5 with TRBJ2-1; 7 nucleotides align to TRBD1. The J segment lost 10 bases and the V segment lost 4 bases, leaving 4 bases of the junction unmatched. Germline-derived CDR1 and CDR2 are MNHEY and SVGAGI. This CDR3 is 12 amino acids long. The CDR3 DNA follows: TGTGCCAGCAGTTCCGACAGGGAAGAGCAGTTCTTC. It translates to CASSSDREEQFF.

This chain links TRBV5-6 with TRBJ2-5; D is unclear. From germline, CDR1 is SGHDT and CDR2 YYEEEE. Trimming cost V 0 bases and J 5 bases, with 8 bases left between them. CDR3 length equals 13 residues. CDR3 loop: CASSLDGPETQYF. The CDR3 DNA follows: TGTGCCAGCAGCTTGGATGGGCCGGAGACCCAGTACTTC.

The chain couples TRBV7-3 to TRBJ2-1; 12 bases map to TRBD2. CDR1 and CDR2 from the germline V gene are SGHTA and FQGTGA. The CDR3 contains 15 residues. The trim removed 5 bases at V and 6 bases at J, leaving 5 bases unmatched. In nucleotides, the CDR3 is TGTGCCAGCAGCGCCCTAGCGGGGGGGCCCAATGAGCAGTTCTTC. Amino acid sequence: CASSALAGGPNEQFF.

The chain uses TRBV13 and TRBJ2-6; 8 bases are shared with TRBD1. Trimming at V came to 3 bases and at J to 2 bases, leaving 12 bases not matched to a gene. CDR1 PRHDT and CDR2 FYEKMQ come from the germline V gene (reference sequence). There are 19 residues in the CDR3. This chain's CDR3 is CASSLKPGQGLAGANVLTF. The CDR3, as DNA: TGTGCCAGCAGCTTGAAGCCAGGACAGGGTCTAGCTGGGGCCAACGTCCTGACTTTC.

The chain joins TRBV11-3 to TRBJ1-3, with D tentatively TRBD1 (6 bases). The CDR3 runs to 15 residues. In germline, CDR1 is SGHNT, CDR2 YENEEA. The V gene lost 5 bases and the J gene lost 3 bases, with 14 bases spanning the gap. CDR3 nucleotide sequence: TGTGCCAGCAGCCAAGGACAGAGCGATGGAAACACCATATATTTT. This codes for CASSQGQSDGNTIYF.

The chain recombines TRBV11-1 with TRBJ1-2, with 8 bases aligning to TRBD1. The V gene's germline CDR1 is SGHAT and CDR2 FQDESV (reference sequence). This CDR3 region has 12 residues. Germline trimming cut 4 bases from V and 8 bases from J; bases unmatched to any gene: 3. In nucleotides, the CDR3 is TGTGCCAGCAGCTCAGGGGGCTGGGGCTACACCTTC. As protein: CASSSGGWGYTF.

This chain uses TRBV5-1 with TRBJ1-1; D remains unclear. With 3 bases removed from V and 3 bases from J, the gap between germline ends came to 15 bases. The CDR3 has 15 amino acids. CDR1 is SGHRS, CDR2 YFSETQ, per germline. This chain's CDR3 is CASSSIPQADTEAFF. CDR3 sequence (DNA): TGCGCCAGCAGCTCCATTCCCCAGGCCGACACTGAAGCTTTCTTT.

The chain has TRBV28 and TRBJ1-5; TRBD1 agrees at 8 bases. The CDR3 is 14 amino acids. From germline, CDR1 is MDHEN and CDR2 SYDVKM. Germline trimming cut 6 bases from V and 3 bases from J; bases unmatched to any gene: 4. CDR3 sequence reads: CASRGDRFNQPQHF. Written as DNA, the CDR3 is TGTGCCAGCAGAGGGGACAGGTTCAATCAGCCCCAGCATTTT.